The T cell receptor beta chain described here comes from a study of cytomegalovirus exposure and HLA in healthy donors (dated by TCRdb to the late 2010s). With respect to the entire study: In an earlier analysis of some 610 of the donors, around 290 Gb of sequence data and 90 million to 130 million unique TCR beta sequences from roughly 190 million T cells were reported. About 300 gigabases of sequencing data and 78 million or so unique TCR sequences were included in an early release covering 500 to 750 HLA-typed donors. Among the approximately 400 genotyped donors, approximately 82% belonged to the genetic ancestry cluster associated with self-reported Caucasian donors. The study aimed to test whether signatures of past pathogen exposure could be identified by cataloging public T cell receptors. The T cell repertoires of roughly 660 subjects were profiled by immunosequencing and related to cytomegalovirus serostatus. In addition to the first cohort of 666 subjects, a separate validation cohort of 120 different subjects was used. High-throughput TCR immunosequencing, statistical association of individual TCRs with disease status, and machine learning were combined to predict cytomegalovirus infection status. A later analysis re-analyzed previously published TCR beta repertoires from roughly 600 donors and added high-resolution HLA genotyping to study TCR occurrence patterns. In the later analysis, no new phenotypic data were used to find candidate immune exposures; instead, reliance was placed on TCR beta sequences and their occurrence across donors. An earlier analysis of about 620 of the donors applied high-throughput TCR beta sequencing to assess whether each TCR beta V gene segment acted as functional or pseudogenic. Alongside the repertoire data, information on donor age, sex, ethnicity and CMV serostatus was compiled. A later genetic analysis used genome-wide SNP genotypes for about 65% of the roughly 700 donors, treating that subset as a discovery cohort. Every repertoire in the discovery cohort had been generated on one and the same sequencing platform. Both class I and class II loci were covered by HLA typing, at four-digit resolution. The number of donors typed differed by locus, with about 620-630 for A, B, C, DRB1 and DQB1, more than 500 for DQA1, 600 to 610 for DPA1, and about 450 for DPB1. Roughly 5 DR-DQ haplotypes were handled as single units for association and clustering, since linkage in the cohort was strong. On average, over 200,000 unique TCR beta nucleotide sequences were sequenced per donor among a few hundred genotyped donors of the cohort, with roughly 20% of those sequences being non-productive. The investigation overall reported the following: Because some donors lacked HLA typing at each locus, the association tests relied only on the typed subset. The 87-base-pair reads could not distinguish some IMGT-functional V segments, including TRBV6-2 and TRBV6-3, so those segments were excluded. Across donors, most TCR sequences were observed very rarely, whereas some public TCRs were present in many individuals. The classifier was reported to diagnose cytomegalovirus status with high specificity and sensitivity in both the original cohort and the validation cohort. Presence/absence analyses assumed roughly uniform sequencing depth across donors, an assumption that may not hold. In a later analysis, HLA-associated TCR beta chains were found to be more clonally expanded and to have lower generation probabilities than equally common non-associated chains. This cohort had only TCR beta chains sequenced, and the lack of alpha or paired-chain data limited which features could be detected. Broadly in line with IMGT annotations, most TCR beta V segments showed up in productive rearrangements about 90% or about 30% of the time in an earlier analysis of approximately 600 of the donors. Compared with the roughly 600-donor mean, donors in an Asian-associated ancestry cluster had fewer N-insertions in productive TCRs, according to a later genetic analysis. In a later analysis, about 17,000 TCR beta sequences were associated with specific HLA alleles at a false discovery rate of 0.05. Most CMV-associated TCR beta chains appeared to be HLA-restricted in a later analysis, and the HLA associations seemed to be driven largely by CMV exposure. A later analysis found that TCR association rates varied across HLA loci, with DRB1 alleles showing the most associated TCRs and HLA-C alleles the fewest. Because counts were too low, under 20 rarely observed V segments, including chromosome 9 orphons, were left out of the earlier analysis of approximately 500 of the donors. A later analysis reported that several top co-occurrence clusters appeared linked to parvovirus B19, influenza, CMV and Epstein-Barr virus. A further reported finding was that TCR beta sequences accurately predicted the HLA-A and HLA-B alleles for most subjects in the first cohort. The authors suggested that the approach could potentially be extended to other disease states and immunological phenotypes. A total of 150 or so TCR beta chains were listed by the study as associated with cytomegalovirus. Immune exposure information for the cohort was limited to CMV serostatus. The sequencing pipeline was judged likely to have produced a cluster of highly shared sequence variants as a technical artifact. Assigning TCR associations to individual alleles was difficult when HLA alleles, especially DR and DQ, strongly co-occurred. A later genetic analysis associated a missense DCLRE1C variant with V-gene and J-gene trimming of TCR beta chains, and an independent cohort replicated the association. Linkage disequilibrium might explain the correlated functional status among segregating V segments, but an unknown experimental factor could not be excluded. In vitro tests confirmed that a few of the cytomegalovirus-associated TCR beta chains recognize cytomegalovirus antigens.

As encoded in the germline V gene, CDR1 is SGHVS while CDR2 is FNYEAQ. Reading from cysteine to phenylalanine, the CDR3 counts 13 amino acids. Only the CDR3 region is kept as DNA, spanning 39 bases read in frame from base 1. The V end loses 4 bases and the J end loses 0 bases, and a stretch of 4 bases separates them. The library was produced with the immunoSEQ multiplex PCR assay. For the multiplex PCR, a mixture combining 60 forward primers for TCR Vbeta segments and 13 reverse primers for TCR Jbeta segments was used. The CDR3 region of rearranged TCR beta genes was amplified from genomic DNA by a multiplex PCR assay. The amplified TCR beta libraries were sequenced on the Illumina HiSeq System as 87-base-pair reads. As for the authors' bioinformatics: A later analysis tallied approximately 87 million unique TCR beta chains across the 666 repertoires, and about 12 million of those chains were shared by two or more donors. Raw reads were error-corrected and collapsed into unique sequences with a nearest-neighbor algorithm that merged closely related sequences to remove PCR and sequencing errors. CDR3 sequences were aligned to IMGT reference sequences to assign V, D and J gene segments. For a sequence to be retained, a match of at least six nucleotides to both a V gene segment and a J gene segment was required. A rearrangement counted as productive if the CDR3 had no stop codons and remained in frame with V and J, and every other rearrangement counted as non-productive. Following IMGT convention, CDR3 was defined as the stretch from the second conserved V-encoded cysteine up to the conserved J-encoded phenylalanine. The earlier analysis of about 590 of the donors excluded sequences that lacked an unambiguous match to a single V gene segment. An earlier analysis of 587 of the donors called V segments functional above 56.7% productive rearrangements and segregating when the between-donor standard deviation exceeded 5%. To diagnose cytomegalovirus status from the catalog of TCR beta chain sequences, a statistical classification framework was built. A later analysis assigned V and J genes by comparing TCR nucleotide sequences with IMGT/GENE-DB human TR gene sequences. In a later analysis, CDR3 sequences and most-parsimonious VDJ recombination scenarios were assigned using the TCRdist pipeline. In a later analysis, each TCR beta chain was defined by its CDR3 amino acid sequence together with its V-gene family, and reads without a unique V-gene family were excluded. As a way to deal with suspected cross-contamination and a sequencing artifact, a later analysis dropped 450 to 600 nucleotide sequences that were highly shared and had low generation probability. In a later analysis, a clonal expansion index was calculated for each public chain from normalized within-repertoire ranks of inferred template counts. In a later analysis, generation probabilities were computed with a VDJ recombination model fitted to out-of-frame rearrangements, and the resulting probabilities were checked against IGoR. In a later analysis, hypergeometric tests were used to score TCR-TCR, TCR-HLA and TCR-CMV co-occurrence, with a repertoire-size bias correction applied to TCR pairs. In a later analysis, false discovery rates were estimated by permuting HLA or CMV assignments 20 times. A later analysis grouped co-occurring TCRs with DBSCAN, adding TCRdist sequence similarity when clustering within HLA-allele-positive subsets. Co-occurrence clustering excluded repertoires with fewer than 30,000 or more than 120,000 public chains, plus five with anomalous nucleotide sharing. Imported from immuneACCESS, the table was reduced by TCRdb to in-frame sequences with V and J called. These copies leave out some clones; in studies compared against another copy, an unresolved V gene accounts for under half, and the cause of the remainder is not known. The V and J calls and clone size come from that table; D and trimming were worked out from the DNA. Within this sample are 140,000 to 150,000 clones, with roughly four fifths of them counted one time only. The biggest ten clones account for around 3.2% of the sample.

This clone appeared a single time. The specificity of this receptor is unknown. No base quality information exists; no much larger clone differs at one position. The cohort was made up of about 610 healthy bone marrow donors. At the time of sampling, all cohort members were nominally healthy, though unrecorded immune exposures were likely present. The donor tested CMV seronegative and was one of the 352 seronegative cohort members. A peripheral blood sample was collected from each donor, and TCR beta sequencing was performed on peripheral blood mononuclear cells. The Qiagen DNeasy Blood Extraction Kit was used to extract genomic DNA from the blood cell samples.

Sequencing was performed on PBMCs. The chain uses TRBV7-6 and TRBJ2-1; the D gene lacks a confident call. This receptor was obtained from a male donor in good health and CMV-seronegative. For the CDR3, the sequence is CASSSSSYNEQFF. The nucleotide sequence is given as TGTGCCAGCAGCTCCTCCTCCTACAATGAGCAGTTCTTC.